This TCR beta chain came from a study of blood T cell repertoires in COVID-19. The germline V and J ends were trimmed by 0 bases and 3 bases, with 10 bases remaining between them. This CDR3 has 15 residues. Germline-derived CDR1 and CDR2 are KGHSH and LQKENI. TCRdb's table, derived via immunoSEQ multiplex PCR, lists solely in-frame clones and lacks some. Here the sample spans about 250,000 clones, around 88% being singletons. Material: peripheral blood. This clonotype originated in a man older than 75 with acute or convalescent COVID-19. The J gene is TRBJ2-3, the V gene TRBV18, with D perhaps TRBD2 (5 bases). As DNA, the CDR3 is TGTGCCAGCTCACCACCGGTTGGAGGTACAGATACGCAGTATTTT. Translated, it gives CASSPPVGGTDTQYF. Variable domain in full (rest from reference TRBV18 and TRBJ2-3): NAGVMQNPRHLVRRRGQEARLRCSPMKGHSHVYWYRQLPEEGLKFMVYLQKENIIDESGMPKERFSAEFPKEGPSILRIQQVVRGDSAAYFCASSPPVGGTDTQYFGPGTRLTVL.